This entry concerns a single TCR beta chain. Sequenced by immunoSEQ multiplex PCR; TCRdb stores in-frame clones only, minus some. The sample lists about 98,000 clones, approximately 86% occurring once. The data originate from a study of blood T cell repertoires in COVID-19. Trimming took off 3 bases at V and 4 bases at J, with 15 bases between the two ends. Per germline, CDR1 SNHLY and CDR2 FYNNEI. CDR3 length: 15 amino acids. Input material: peripheral blood. The rearrangement joins TRBV2 to TRBJ1-1, with unresolved D. This clonotype was obtained from a man aged 50 to 60 with acute or convalescent COVID-19. The CDR3 region has the DNA TGTGCCAGCAGTGACTTCGCGAGAGGTGTCACTGAAGCTTTCTTT. This sequence encodes CASSDFARGVTEAFF.